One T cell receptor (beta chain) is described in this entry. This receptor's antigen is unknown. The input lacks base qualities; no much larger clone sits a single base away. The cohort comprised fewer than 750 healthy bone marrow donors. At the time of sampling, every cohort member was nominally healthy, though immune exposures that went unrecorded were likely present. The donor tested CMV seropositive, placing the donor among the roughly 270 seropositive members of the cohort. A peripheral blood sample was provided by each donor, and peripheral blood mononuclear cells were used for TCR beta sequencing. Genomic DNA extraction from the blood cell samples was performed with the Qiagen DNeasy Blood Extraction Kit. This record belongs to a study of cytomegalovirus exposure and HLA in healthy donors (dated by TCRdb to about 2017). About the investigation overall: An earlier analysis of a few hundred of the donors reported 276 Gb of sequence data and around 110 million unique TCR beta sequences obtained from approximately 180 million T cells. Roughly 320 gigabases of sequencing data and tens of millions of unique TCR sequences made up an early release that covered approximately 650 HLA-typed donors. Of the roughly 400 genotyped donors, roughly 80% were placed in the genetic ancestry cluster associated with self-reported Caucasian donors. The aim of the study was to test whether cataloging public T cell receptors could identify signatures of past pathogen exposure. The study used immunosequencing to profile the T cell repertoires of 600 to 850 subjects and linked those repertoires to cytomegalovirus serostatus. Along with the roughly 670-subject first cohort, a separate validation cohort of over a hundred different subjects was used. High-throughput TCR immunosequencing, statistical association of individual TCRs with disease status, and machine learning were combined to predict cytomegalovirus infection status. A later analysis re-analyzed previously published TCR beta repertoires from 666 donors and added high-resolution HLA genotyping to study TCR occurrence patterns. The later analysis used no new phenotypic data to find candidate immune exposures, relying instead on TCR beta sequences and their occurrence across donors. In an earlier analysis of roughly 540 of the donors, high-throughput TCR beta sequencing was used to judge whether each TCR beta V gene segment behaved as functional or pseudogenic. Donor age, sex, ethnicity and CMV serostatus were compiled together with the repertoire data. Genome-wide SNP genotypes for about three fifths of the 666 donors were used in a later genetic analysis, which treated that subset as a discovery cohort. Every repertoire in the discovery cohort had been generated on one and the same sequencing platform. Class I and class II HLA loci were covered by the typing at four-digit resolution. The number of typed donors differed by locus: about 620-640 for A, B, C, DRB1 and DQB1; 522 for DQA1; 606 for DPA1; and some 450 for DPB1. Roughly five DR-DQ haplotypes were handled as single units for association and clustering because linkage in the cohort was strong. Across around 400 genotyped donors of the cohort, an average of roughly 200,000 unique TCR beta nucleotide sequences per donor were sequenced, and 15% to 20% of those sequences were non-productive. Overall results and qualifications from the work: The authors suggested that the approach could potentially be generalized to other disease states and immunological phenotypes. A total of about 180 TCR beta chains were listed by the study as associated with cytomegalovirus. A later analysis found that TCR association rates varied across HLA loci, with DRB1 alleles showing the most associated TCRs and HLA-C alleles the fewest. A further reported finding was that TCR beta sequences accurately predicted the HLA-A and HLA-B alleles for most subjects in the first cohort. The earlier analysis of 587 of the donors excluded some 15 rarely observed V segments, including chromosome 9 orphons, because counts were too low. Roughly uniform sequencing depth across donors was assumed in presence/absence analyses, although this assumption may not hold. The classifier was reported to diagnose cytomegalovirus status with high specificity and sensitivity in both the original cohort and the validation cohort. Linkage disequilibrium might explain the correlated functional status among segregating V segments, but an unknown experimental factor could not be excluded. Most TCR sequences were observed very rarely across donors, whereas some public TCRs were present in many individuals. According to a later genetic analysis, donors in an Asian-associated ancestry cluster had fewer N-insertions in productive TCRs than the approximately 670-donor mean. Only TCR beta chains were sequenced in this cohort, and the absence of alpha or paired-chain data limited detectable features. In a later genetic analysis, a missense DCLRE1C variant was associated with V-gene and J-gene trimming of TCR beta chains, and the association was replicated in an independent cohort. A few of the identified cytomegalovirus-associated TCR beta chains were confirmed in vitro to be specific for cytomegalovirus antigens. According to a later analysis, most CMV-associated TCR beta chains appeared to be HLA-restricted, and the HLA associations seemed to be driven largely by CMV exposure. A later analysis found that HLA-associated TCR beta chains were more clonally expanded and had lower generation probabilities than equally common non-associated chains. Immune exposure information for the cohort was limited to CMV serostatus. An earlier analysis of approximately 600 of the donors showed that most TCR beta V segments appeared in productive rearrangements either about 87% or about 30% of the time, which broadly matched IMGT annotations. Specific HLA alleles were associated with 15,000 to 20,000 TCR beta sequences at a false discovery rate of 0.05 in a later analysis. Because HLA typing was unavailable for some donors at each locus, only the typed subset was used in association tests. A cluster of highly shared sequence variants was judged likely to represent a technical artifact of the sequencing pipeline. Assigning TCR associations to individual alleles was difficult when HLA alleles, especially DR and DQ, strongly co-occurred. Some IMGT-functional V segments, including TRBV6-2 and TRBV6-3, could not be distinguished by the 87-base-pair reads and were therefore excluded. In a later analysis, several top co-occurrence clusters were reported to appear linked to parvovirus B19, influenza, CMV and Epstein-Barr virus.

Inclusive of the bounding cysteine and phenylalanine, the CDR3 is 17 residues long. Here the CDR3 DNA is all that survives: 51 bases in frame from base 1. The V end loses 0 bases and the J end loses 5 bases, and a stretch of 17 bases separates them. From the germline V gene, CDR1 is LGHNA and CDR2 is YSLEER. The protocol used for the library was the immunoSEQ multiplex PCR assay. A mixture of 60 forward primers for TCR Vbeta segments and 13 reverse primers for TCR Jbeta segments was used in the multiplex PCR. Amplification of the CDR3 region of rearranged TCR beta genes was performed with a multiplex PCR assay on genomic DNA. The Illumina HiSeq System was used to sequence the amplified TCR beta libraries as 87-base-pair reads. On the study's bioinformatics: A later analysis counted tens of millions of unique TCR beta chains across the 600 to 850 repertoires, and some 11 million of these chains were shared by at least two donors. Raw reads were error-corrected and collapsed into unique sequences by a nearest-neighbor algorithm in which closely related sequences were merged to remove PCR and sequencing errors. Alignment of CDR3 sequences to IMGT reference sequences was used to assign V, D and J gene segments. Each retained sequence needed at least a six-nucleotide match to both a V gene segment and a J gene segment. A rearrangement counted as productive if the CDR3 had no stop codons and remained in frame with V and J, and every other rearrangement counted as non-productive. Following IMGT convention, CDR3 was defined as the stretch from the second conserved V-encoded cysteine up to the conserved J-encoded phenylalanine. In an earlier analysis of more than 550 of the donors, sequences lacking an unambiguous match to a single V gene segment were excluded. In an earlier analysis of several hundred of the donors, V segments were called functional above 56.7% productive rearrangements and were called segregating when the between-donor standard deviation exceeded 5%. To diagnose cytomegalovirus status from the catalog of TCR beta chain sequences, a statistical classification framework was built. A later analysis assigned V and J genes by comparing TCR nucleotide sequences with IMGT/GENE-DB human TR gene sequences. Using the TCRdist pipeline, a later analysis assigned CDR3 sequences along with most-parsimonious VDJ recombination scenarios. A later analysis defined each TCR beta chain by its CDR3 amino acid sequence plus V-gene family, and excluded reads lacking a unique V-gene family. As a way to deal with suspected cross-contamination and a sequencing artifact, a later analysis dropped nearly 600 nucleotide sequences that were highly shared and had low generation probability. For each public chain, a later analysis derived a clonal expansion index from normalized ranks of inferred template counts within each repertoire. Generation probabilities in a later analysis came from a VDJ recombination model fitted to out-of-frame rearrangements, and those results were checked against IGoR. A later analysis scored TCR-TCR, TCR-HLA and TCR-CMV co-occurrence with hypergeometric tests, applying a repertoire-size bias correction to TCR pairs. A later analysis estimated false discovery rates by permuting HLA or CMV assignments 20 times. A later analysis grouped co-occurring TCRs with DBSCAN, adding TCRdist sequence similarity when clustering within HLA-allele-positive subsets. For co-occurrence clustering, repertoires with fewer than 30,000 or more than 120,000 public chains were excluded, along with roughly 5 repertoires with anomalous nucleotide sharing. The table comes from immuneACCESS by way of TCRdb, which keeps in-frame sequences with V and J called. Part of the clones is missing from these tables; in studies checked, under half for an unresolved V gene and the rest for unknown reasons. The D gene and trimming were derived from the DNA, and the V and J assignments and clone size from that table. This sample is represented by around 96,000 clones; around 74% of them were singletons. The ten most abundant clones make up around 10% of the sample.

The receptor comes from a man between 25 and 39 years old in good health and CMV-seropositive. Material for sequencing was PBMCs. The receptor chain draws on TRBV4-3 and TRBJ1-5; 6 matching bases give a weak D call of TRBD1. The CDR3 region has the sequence CASSQDPPGAMDQPQHF. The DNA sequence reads TGCGCCAGCAGCCAAGATCCCCCAGGGGCTATGGATCAGCCCCAGCATTTT.